This T cell receptor beta chain was recovered during a study of CD8+CD57+ T cells in acquired aplastic anemia. Study-level information: Average DNA yield from sorted CD4+ and CD8+ cells was approximately 3.2 ug.

Sequencing was done on patients that had shown CD8+CD57+ cell expansion by flow cytometry. Genomic DNA constituted the template upon which TCR beta VDJ and CDR3 profiling was performed. TCRdb re-called the reads with MiXCR, one entry per CDR3 protein. Among about 160,000 distinct CDR3 sequences, 70% to 75% were seen once, and the ten largest hold 40% to 55%. The CDR3 totals 16 residues. Trimming cost V 0 bases and J 3 bases, with 15 bases left between them. Per germline, CDR1 LGHNA and CDR2 YSLEER. Points on this clonotype: Its antigen is undetermined.

Findings and caveats of the study: Both patients and controls carried the same twenty-nine CD8+ CDR3 sequences.

Sequenced material: sorted CD4+, CD8+, or CD8+CD57+ T cells (not recorded which) from PBMCs. The TCR comes from a human donor with aplastic anemia. The chain employs TRBV4-3 and TRBJ2-7; tentatively, D is TRBD1 (5 bases). The chain's CDR3 is CASSQDRRPDIYEQYF. The CDR3 DNA reads as TGCGCCAGCAGCCAAGATCGCCGACCGGACATCTACGAGCAGTACTTC.